This T cell receptor beta chain was retrieved from a study of blood T cell repertoires in COVID-19. For the study at large: The analysed material was cDNA or gDNA that came from T cells, B-cell-depleted T cells, or PBMCs.

Seattle patients were enrolled while actively infected and followed longitudinally. Germline assignment: CDR1 LNHDA and CDR2 SQIVND (reference sequence). This CDR3 spans 14 amino acids. V lost 6 bases, J lost 7 bases, and 10 bases stayed unmatched. Original analysis: Amplified reference gene primers provided the basis for estimating nucleated cell counts. Sequencing used immunoSEQ multiplex PCR; TCRdb keeps in-frame clones, though not all of them. That table furnishes V, J and clone size, whereas the DNA furnished D and trimming. The top ten clones hold more than 2% of a sample with about 220,000 clones, 85% of them seen once.

Sequencing was performed on peripheral blood. The receptor was derived from a woman between 65 and 79 years old with COVID-19, enrolled during active disease. This chain uses TRBV19 with TRBJ1-1; 8 positions match TRBD1. CDR3 sequence: CASRTQGGISEAFF. The CDR3 DNA sequence: TGTGCCAGTAGGACACAGGGGGGTATTAGTGAAGCTTTCTTT.